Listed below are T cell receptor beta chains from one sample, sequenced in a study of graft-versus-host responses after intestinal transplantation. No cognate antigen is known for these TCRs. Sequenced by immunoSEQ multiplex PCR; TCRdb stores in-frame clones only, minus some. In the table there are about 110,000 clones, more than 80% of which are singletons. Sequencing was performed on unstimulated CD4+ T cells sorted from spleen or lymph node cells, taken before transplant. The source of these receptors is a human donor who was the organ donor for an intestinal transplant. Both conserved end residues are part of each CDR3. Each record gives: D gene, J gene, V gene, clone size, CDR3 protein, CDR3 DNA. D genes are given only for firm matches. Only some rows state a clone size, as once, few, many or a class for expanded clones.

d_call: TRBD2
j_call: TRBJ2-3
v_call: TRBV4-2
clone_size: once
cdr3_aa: CASSLTGLAGGPDTQYF
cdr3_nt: TGTGCCAGCAGCCTCACCGGACTAGCGGGAGGCCCGGATACGCAGTATTTT

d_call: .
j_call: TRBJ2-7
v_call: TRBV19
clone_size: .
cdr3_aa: CASSGFLSGEQYF
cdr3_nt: TGTGCCAGTAGCGGATTTCTTTCGGGGGAGCAGTACTTC

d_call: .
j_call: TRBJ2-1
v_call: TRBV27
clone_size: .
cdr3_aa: CASIRGILHNEQFF
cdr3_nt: TGTGCCAGCATCCGGGGGATTCTCCACAATGAGCAGTTCTTC

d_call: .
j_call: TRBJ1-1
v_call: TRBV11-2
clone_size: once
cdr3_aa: CASSTRTGPNTEAFF
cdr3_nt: TGTGCCAGCAGCACCCGGACGGGACCGAACACTGAAGCTTTCTTT

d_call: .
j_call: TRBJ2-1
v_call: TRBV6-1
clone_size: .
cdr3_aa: CASSEAYRGGQFF
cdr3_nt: TGTGCCAGCAGTGAAGCCTACAGGGGGGGGCAGTTCTTC

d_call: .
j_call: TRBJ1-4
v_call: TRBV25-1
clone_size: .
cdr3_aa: CASSRTLPTNEKLFF
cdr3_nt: TGTGCCAGCAGCCGGACACTACCAACTAATGAAAAACTGTTTTTT

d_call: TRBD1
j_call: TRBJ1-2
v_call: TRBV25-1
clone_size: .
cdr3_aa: CASSEFDRVGYGYTF
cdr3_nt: TGTGCCAGCAGTGAATTCGACAGGGTCGGCTATGGCTACACCTTC

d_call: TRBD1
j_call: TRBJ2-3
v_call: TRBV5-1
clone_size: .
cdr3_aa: CASSFRGQGMSTDTQYF
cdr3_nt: TGCGCCAGCAGCTTTAGGGGGCAGGGTATGAGCACAGATACGCAGTATTTT

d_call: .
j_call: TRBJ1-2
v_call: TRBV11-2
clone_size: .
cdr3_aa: CASSLVPGSYGYTF
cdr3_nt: TGTGCCAGCAGCTTAGTGCCAGGGTCTTATGGCTACACCTTC

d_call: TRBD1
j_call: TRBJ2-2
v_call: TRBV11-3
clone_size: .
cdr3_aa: CASSKKRQGNTGELFF
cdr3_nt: TGTGCCAGCAGCAAAAAACGACAGGGAAACACCGGGGAGCTGTTTTTT

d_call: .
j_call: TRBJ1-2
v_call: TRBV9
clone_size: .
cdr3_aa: CASSVDSRGYGYTF
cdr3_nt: TGTGCCAGCAGCGTAGATAGCAGGGGCTATGGCTACACCTTC

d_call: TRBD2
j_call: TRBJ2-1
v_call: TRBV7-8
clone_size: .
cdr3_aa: CASSLNSGRTSGYNEQFF
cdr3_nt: TGTGCCAGCAGCTTAAACTCGGGGCGGACTAGCGGATACAATGAGCAGTTCTTC

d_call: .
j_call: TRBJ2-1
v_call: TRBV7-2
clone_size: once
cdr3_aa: CASSPKTGYNEQFF
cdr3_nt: TGTGCCAGCAGCCCCAAGACTGGATACAATGAGCAGTTCTTC

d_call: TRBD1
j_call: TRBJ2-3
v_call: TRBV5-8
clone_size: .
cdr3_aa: CASSLGQGGTDTQYF
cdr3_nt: TGTGCCAGCAGCTTGGGACAGGGGGGGACAGATACGCAGTATTTT

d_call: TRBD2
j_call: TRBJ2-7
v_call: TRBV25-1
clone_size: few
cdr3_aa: CASSEWGGGPGEQYF
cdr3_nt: TGTGCCAGCAGTGAATGGGGGGGAGGGCCCGGGGAGCAGTACTTC

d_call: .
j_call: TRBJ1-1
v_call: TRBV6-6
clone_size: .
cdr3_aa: CASSYSTRVAEAFF
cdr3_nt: TGTGCCAGCAGTTACTCGACCAGGGTCGCTGAAGCTTTCTTT

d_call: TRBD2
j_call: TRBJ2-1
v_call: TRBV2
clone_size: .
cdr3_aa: CASSEGLAGYNEQFF
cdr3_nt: TGTGCCAGCAGTGAGGGACTAGCGGGTTACAATGAGCAGTTCTTC

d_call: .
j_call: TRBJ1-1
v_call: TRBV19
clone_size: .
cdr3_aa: CASSIIRNTEAFF
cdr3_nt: TGTGCCAGTAGTATCATTAGGAACACTGAAGCTTTCTTT

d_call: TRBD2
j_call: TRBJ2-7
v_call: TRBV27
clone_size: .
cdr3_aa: CASRSLAGVVEQYF
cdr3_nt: TGTGCCAGCAGATCCCTAGCGGGAGTGGTCGAGCAGTACTTC

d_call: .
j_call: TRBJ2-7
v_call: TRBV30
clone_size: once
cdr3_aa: CAWSVLDRDSEQYF
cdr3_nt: TGTGCCTGGAGTGTACTAGACAGGGACTCCGAGCAGTACTTC

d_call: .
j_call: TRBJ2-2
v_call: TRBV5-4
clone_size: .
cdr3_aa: CASSTRENTGELFF
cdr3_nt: TGTGCCAGCAGCACGCGGGAGAACACCGGGGAGCTGTTTTTT

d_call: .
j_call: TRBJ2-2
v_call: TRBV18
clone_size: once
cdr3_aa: CASSPTRGELFF
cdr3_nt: TGTGCCAGCTCGCCTACTCGCGGGGAGCTGTTTTTT

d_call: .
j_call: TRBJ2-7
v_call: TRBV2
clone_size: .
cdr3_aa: CASKADHYEQYF
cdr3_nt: TGTGCCAGCAAAGCAGACCACTACGAGCAGTACTTC

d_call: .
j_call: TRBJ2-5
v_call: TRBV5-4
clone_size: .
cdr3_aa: CASSLASQETQYF
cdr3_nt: TGTGCCAGCAGCTTGGCCAGCCAAGAGACCCAGTACTTC

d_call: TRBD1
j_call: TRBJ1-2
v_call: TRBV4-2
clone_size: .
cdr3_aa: CASSQAWTGSNYGYTF
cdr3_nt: TGTGCCAGCAGCCAAGCTTGGACAGGTTCTAACTATGGCTACACCTTC

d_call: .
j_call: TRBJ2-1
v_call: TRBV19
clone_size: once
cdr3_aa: CASSIGSSDNNEQFF
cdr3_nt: TGTGCCAGTAGTATAGGCTCCTCTGACAACAATGAGCAGTTCTTC

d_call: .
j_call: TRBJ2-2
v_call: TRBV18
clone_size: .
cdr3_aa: CASSPITGELFF
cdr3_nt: TGTGCCAGCTCACCGATCACCGGGGAGCTGTTTTTT

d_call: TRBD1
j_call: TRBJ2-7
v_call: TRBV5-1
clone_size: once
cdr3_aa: CASSLSPGQGANEQYF
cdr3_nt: TGCGCCAGCAGCTTAAGCCCGGGACAGGGGGCCAACGAGCAGTACTTC

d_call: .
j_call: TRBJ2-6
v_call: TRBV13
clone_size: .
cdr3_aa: CASSKQASGANVLTF
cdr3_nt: TGTGCCAGCAGTAAGCAGGCCTCTGGGGCCAACGTCCTGACTTTC

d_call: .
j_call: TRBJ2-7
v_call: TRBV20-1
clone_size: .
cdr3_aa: CSARDSYEQYF
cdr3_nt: TGCAGTGCTAGAGATTCCTACGAGCAGTACTTC

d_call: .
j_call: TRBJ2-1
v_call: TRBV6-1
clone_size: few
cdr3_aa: CASKQGYNEQFF
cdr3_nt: TGTGCCAGCAAGCAGGGGTACAATGAGCAGTTCTTC

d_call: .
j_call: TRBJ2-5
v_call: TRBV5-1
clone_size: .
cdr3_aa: CASSPGPQETQYF
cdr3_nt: TGCGCCAGCAGCCCTGGACCCCAAGAGACCCAGTACTTC

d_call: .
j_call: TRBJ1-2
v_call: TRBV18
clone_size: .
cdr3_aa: CASSRSAGNYGYTF
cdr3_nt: TGTGCCAGCTCACGATCCGCAGGGAACTATGGCTACACCTTC